Presented here are 8 T cell receptor beta chains from one specimen sequenced in a study of blood T cell repertoires in COVID-19. Generated by immunoSEQ multiplex PCR, the TCRdb table keeps only in-frame clones and is missing some. The table has approximately 190,000 clones, 70% to 90% seen once. Sequencing was carried out using peripheral blood. The source is a man in his sixties with active or convalescent COVID-19.

The chain has TRBV5-1 and TRBJ2-5; TRBD2 matches at 15 bases. V trimming: 3 bases; J trimming: 0 bases; junction bases outside the gene matches: 9. Per the germline V gene, CDR1 is SGHRS and CDR2 is YFSETQ. The CDR3 is 19 amino acids. This chain's CDR3 is CASSSFGLAGGPYQETQYF. CDR3 nucleotide sequence: TGCGCCAGCAGCTCCTTTGGACTAGCGGGGGGGCCTTACCAAGAGACCCAGTACTTC.

The chain recombines TRBV4-1 with TRBJ2-4; a weak D match, TRBD2 (7 bases). The CDR3 extends over 18 amino acids. The V gene's germline CDR1 is MGHRA and CDR2 YSYEKL. Trimming took off 1 base at V and 0 bases at J, with 16 bases between the two ends. The CDR3 sequence: CASSQVFAGAGAKNIQYF. The CDR3 DNA sequence: TGCGCCAGCAGCCAAGTATTTGCGGGGGCGGGAGCCAAAAACATTCAGTACTTC.

V gene TRBV14 combines with J gene TRBJ1-2; 8 nucleotides align to TRBD1. V trimming: 1 base; J trimming: 6 bases; junction bases outside the gene matches: 1. In germline, CDR1 is SGHDN, CDR2 FVKESK. CDR3 length equals 13 residues. The CDR3 here is CASSQVTGDGYTF. The CDR3 DNA is TGTGCCAGCAGCCAAGTGACAGGGGATGGCTACACCTTC.

V is TRBV12-1 and J is TRBJ2-1; the table's D call, TRBD2, was not checked against the DNA. TRBV12-1 is termed a pseudogene. The CDR3 loop spans 18 amino acids. CDR3 DNA sequence: TGTGCCAGCAGCTTTGCCTCCACTAGCGGGGGGCCCTACAATGAGCAGTTCTTC. Residues: CASSFASTSGGPYNEQFF.

In its sample, this clone was seen a few times. This rearrangement joins TRBV19 to TRBJ1-5, with D unresolved. The germline V gene has CDR1 LNHDA and CDR2 SQIVND (reference sequence). Trimming left V 5 bases short and J 0 bases short, with 11 bases between. The CDR3 is 15 residues long. CDR3 loop: CASSPSVDSNQPQHF. DNA for the CDR3: TGTGCCAGTAGTCCCTCGGTTGATAGCAATCAGCCCCAGCATTTT.

The chain recombines TRBV6-1 with TRBJ1-5; TRBD1 aligns across 11 bases. Germline assignment: CDR1 MNHNS and CDR2 SASEGT. The V gene end was trimmed by 4 bases and the J gene end by 1 base; junction bases not matched to a gene: 3. This CDR3 has 16 amino acids. As DNA, the CDR3 is TGTGCCAGCAGTGGGACAGGGGGCTTCAGCAATCAGCCCCAGCATTTT. Protein sequence: CASSGTGGFSNQPQHF.

The J gene is TRBJ1-3, the V gene TRBV11-2; D possibly corresponds to TRBD1 (6 bases). Trimming pared 5 bases from V and 0 bases from J, leaving 14 bases between. The CDR3 has 16 residues. CDR1 and CDR2 (germline): SGHAT, FQNNGV. The CDR3 DNA sequence: TGTGCCAGCAGCCGTTTGGACAGTGCCTCTGGAAACACCATATATTTT. Encoded protein: CASSRLDSASGNTIYF. The variable domain in full, completed from reference TRBV11-2 and TRBJ1-3, reads EAGVAQSPRYKIIEKRQSVAFWCNPISGHATLYWYQQILGQGPKLLIQFQNNGVVDDSQLPKDRFSAERLKGVDSTLKIQPAKLEDSAVYLCASSRLDSASGNTIYFGEGSWLTVV.

V is TRBV29-1 and J is TRBJ1-1, with D possibly TRBD1 on 5 matching bases. The V gene lost 5 bases and the J gene lost 4 bases, with 17 bases spanning the gap. Germline V gives CDR1 SQVTM, CDR2 ANQGSEA. The CDR3 is made up of 14 amino acids. The CDR3 reads CSVWLGQGVTEAFF. The CDR3 bases are TGCAGCGTTTGGTTGGGCCAGGGTGTCACTGAAGCTTTCTTT.